This T cell receptor (beta chain) comes out of a study of cytomegalovirus exposure and HLA in healthy donors. CDR3 length: 13 amino acids. V was clipped by 6 bases and J by 9 bases, with 17 bases between them. The germline V gene has CDR1 SNHLY and CDR2 FYNNEI. Sequencing was performed with immunoSEQ multiplex PCR; in TCRdb, only in-frame clones are kept and a portion is missing. The sample records 160,000 or so clones, 84% being singletons. This clone was counted a few times. The chain couples TRBV2 to TRBJ1-2; D is unclear. Input material: PBMCs. The receptor was derived from a young man in good health and CMV-seropositive. This chain's CDR3 is CASSIGEGISYTF. The CDR3 DNA is TGTGCCAGCAGCATCGGGGAGGGAATAAGCTACACCTTC.